The TCR beta chain under discussion was sequenced for a study of blood T cell repertoires in COVID-19. Overall study context: T cells, B-cell-depleted T cells, or PBMCs supplied cDNA or gDNA.

This clone was counted a single time. The CDR3 is made up of 14 amino acids. Germline lookup yields CDR1 LNHDA and CDR2 SQIVND (reference sequence). V lost 4 bases and J lost 6, with 15 bases in between. Per the original methods: It was from reference gene primer amplification that nucleated cell counts were estimated. Clones were sequenced by immunoSEQ multiplex PCR, and TCRdb holds only the in-frame ones, with some missing. V and J calls and clone size are copied from that table; D and trimming were computed from the DNA. The table includes roughly 80,000 clones, roughly 82% detected once. Source material: peripheral blood. The genes are TRBV19 and TRBJ1-1; the D is unclear. The sequence was obtained from a human donor in a cohort sampled during active COVID-19. Written as DNA, the CDR3 is TGTGCCAGTAGTACCCAGATCAGGTCTGCTGAAGCTTTCTTT. Amino acid sequence: CASSTQIRSAEAFF.